This T cell receptor (beta chain) was profiled in a study of blood T cell repertoires in COVID-19. Study as a whole: The analysed material was cDNA or gDNA that came from T cells, B-cell-depleted T cells, or PBMCs.

Libraries were prepared by immunoSEQ multiplex PCR; TCRdb keeps only in-frame clonotypes and omits some of them. This repertoire shows roughly 70,000 clones, around 79% found once; its top ten account for about 20%. Trimming cost V 4 bases and J 0 bases, with 3 bases left between them. Germline CDR1 is GTSNPN and CDR2 is SVGIG (reference sequence). CDR3 length: 12 residues. This TCR came from a man aged 60 to 75 with acute or convalescent COVID-19. Sequencing input: peripheral blood. The chain combines TRBV30 with TRBJ2-2; no definite D call. CDR3 loop: CAWTANTGELFF. CDR3 sequence (DNA): TGTGCCTGGACAGCGAACACCGGGGAGCTGTTTTTT.